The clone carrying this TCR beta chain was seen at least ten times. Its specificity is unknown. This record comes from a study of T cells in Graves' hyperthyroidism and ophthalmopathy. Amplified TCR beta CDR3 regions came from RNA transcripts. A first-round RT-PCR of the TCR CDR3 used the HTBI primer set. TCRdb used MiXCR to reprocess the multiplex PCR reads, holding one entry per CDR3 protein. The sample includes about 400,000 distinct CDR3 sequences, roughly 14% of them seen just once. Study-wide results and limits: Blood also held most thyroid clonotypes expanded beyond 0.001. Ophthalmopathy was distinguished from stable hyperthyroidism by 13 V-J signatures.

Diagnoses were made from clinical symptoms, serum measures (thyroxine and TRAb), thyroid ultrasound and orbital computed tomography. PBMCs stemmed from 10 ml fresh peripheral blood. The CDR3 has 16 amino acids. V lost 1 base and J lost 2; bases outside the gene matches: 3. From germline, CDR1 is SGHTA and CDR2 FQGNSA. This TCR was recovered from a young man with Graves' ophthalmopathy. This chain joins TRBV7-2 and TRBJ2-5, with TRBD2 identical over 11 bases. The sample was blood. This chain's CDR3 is CASSLELAGGQETQYF. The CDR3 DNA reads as TGTGCCAGCAGCTTAGAATTAGCGGGGGGGCAAGAGACCCAGTACTTC.